One sample yielded the 6 T cell receptor beta chains listed below, sequenced in a study of blood T cells in healthy people across ages. Next came a second PCR, run for about 7 to 12 cycles, which used a sample-barcoded 5' primer along with a J-beta primer mix. TCRdb passed the 5' RACE reads through MiXCR, listing each CDR3 protein once. In the table there are roughly 1.7 million distinct CDR3 sequences, around 35% of which are singletons. The sequenced material came from blood. These receptors all stem from a woman aged 30 to 39 in good health.

This chain connects TRBV11-2 to TRBJ1-1; no clear D. Germline values: CDR1 SGHAT, CDR2 FQNNGV. This CDR3 has 13 amino acids. Trimming cost V 4 bases and J 4 bases, with 10 bases left between them. The CDR3 DNA is TGTGCCAGCAGCTGGGATGGCGGCACTGAAGCTTTCTTT. Protein product: CASSWDGGTEAFF.

V usage is TRBV27 and J usage is TRBJ2-1, with 8 bases aligning to TRBD1. CDR1 and CDR2 (germline): MNHEY, SMNVEV (reference sequence). The CDR3 is 15 residues long. The V gene end was trimmed by 5 bases and the J gene end by 4 bases; junction bases not matched to a gene: 7. The CDR3 DNA sequence: TGTGCCAGCAGTATCGACAGGGGCGGATACAATGAGCAGTTCTTC. This codes for CASSIDRGGYNEQFF.

This sequence joins TRBV27 and TRBJ2-7, with D maybe TRBD2 (6 bases). This CDR3 comprises 16 residues. The germline V and J ends were trimmed by 5 bases and 0 bases, with 17 bases remaining between them. Germline CDR1 MNHEY, CDR2 SMNVEV (reference sequence). CDR3 sequence (DNA): TGTGCCAGCAGTCCCCCGGGCTGGAGGGGCTCCTACGAGCAGTACTTC. This encodes CASSPPGWRGSYEQYF.

This CDR3 is CASSSSQRETQYF. CDR3 bases: TGTGCCAGCAGTTCCTCACAGCGAGAGACCCAGTACTTC. The V call is TRBV28, the J call TRBJ2-5; D call uncertain. The germline V and J ends were trimmed by 4 bases and 4 bases, with 10 bases remaining between them. Germline V lookup: CDR1 MDHEN, CDR2 SYDVKM. The CDR3 sequence is 13 residues long.

This clonotype was detected only a few times. The V and J genes are TRBV20-1 and TRBJ1-2; 7 bases fit TRBD1. Unmatched junction bases numbered 12, after V lost 6 bases and J lost 8 bases. This CDR3 has 13 amino acids. Germline V CDR1 and CDR2: DFQATT, SNEGSKA (reference sequence). The chain's CDR3 is CSAPTLRGRGYTF. The DNA for the CDR3 is TGCAGTGCCCCAACCTTAAGGGGGCGCGGCTACACCTTC.

This clonotype was counted only a few times. The chain is built from TRBV4-2 and TRBJ1-2; D not certain. Germline V gene sequence: CDR1 LGHNA, CDR2 YNFKEQ. Trimming removed 0 bases at V and 0 bases at J, with 8 bases between. The CDR3 is 15 residues long. The CDR3 region has the DNA TGTGCCAGCAGCCAAGAGAAACAGTCTAACTATGGCTACACCTTC. Its protein product is CASSQEKQSNYGYTF.